This TCR beta chain comes out of a study of early T cells in non-severe SARS-CoV-2 infection. For the study at large: Sequencing targeted bulk RNA from unsorted whole blood, leaving chains unpaired.

This CDR3 has 14 amino acids. V trimming: 8 bases; J trimming: 1 base; junction bases outside the gene matches: 7. Germline V CDR1 and CDR2: MGHRA, YSYEKL. TCRdb called the 5' RACE reads again in MiXCR, with one record for every CDR3 protein. Altogether about 48,000 distinct CDR3 sequences are present, 8.5% to 10% being singletons, with the ten largest covering almost 8.5%. Sequencing was done on a sample of whole blood. The rearrangement joins TRBV4-1 to TRBJ2-5, with 7 bases aligning to TRBD1. This receptor was taken from an adult who was a healthcare worker with PCR-confirmed SARS-CoV-2 infection or an uninfected control (not recorded which). The CDR3 is CASRPRDSQETQYF. CDR3 in DNA: TGCGCCAGCCGTCCCCGGGACAGCCAAGAGACCCAGTACTTC.